This T cell receptor beta chain was retrieved from a study of blood T cells in healthy people across ages. Study results and caveats: When set beside aged donors, long-lived donors presented more naive CD4+ cells and higher diversity.

Using a J-beta primer mix together with a sample-barcoded 5' primer, a second PCR was run for roughly 7 to 11 cycles. From the 5' RACE reads, TCRdb called clonotypes with MiXCR, one entry per CDR3 protein. The sample contains roughly 2 million distinct CDR3 sequences, 49% of which appear only once. Germline V gives CDR1 MNHEY, CDR2 SMNVEV (reference sequence). The CDR3 has 15 amino acids. A remark on this clonotype: Its antigen is as yet unknown.

The TCR originated in a woman in her 40s in good health. This rearrangement joins TRBV27 to TRBJ2-1; D gene unclear. The J call may be in error: the DNA end matches TRBJ2-7 better. The sequencing input was blood. The CDR3 coding sequence is TGTGCCAGCAGTCCTGGGCTGAGCTCCTACAATGAGCAGTACTTC. Translating gives CASSPGLSSYNEQYF.